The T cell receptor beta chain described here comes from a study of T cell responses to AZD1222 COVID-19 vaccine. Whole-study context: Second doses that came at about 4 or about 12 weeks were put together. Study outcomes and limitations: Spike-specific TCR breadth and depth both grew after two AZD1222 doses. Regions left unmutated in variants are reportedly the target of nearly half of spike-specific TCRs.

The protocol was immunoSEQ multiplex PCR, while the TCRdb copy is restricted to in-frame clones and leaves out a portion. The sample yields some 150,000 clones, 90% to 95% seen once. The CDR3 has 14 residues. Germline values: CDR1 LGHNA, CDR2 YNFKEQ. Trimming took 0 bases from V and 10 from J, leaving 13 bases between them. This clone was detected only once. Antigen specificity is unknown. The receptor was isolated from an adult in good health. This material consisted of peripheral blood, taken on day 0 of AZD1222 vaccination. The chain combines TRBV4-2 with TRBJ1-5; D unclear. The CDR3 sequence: CASSQDQAGQPQHF. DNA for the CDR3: TGTGCCAGCAGCCAAGATCAGGCGGGTCAACCCCAGCATTTT.